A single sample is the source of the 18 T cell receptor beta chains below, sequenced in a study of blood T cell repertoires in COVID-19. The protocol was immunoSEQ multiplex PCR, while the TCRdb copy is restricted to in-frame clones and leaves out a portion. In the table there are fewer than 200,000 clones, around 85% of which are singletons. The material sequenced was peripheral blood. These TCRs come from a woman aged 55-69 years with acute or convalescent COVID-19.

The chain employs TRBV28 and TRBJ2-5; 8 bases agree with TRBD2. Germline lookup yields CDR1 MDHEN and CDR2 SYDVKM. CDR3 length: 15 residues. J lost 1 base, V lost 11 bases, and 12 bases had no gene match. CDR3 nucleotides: TGTGCCTCCGGGTTGAGCGGGAGCTTCCAAGAGACCCAGTACTTC. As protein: CASGLSGSFQETQYF.

CDR3 nucleotides: TGTGCCAGCAGTGAACAGTTTACAGGGGGTGTTGGCAATCAGCCCCAGCATTTT. Protein sequence: CASSEQFTGGVGNQPQHF. This chain connects TRBV2 to TRBJ1-5, with 8 bases identical to TRBD1. This CDR3 spans 18 amino acids. Germline values: CDR1 SNHLY, CDR2 FYNNEI. V shed 2 bases, J shed 2 bases, and the junction held 11 bases outside the gene matches.

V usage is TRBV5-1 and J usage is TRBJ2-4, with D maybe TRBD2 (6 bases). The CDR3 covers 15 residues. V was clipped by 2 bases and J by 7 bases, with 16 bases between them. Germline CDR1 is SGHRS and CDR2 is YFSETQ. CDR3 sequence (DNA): TGCGCCAGCAGCTTAACCCCCGGGAGCGGGAACATTCAGTACTTC. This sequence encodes CASSLTPGSGNIQYF.

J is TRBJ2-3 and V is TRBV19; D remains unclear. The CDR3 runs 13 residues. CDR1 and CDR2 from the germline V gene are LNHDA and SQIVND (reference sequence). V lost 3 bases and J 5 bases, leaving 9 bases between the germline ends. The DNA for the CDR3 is TGTGCCAGTAGTATTTCACCCGGAGATACGCAGTATTTT. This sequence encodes CASSISPGDTQYF.

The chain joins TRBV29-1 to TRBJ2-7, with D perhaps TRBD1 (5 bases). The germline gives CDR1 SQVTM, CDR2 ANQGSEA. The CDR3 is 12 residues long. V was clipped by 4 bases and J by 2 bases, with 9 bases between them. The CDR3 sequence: CSVVTGTYEQYF. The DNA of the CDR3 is TGCAGCGTTGTAACAGGAACCTACGAGCAGTACTTC.

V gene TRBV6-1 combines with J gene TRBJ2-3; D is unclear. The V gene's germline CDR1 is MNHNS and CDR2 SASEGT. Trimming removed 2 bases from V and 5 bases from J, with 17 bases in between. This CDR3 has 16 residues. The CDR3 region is CASSEPAAAAQDTQYF. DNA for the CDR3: TGTGCCAGCAGTGAACCCGCGGCGGCAGCGCAAGATACGCAGTATTTT.

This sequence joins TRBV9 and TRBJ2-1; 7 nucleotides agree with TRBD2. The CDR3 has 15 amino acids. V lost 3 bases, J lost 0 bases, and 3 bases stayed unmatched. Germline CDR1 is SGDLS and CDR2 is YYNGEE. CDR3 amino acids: CASSGRTSSYNEQFF. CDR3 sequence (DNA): TGTGCCAGCAGCGGACGGACTAGCTCCTACAATGAGCAGTTCTTC.

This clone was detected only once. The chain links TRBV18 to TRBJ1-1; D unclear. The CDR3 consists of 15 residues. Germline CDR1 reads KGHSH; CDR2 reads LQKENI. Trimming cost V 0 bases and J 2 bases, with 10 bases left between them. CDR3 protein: CASSPPTGKNTEAFF. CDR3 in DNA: TGTGCCAGCTCACCACCGACGGGGAAAAACACTGAAGCTTTCTTT.

CDR3 region: CASSLEAGAQPQHF. In DNA form, the CDR3 reads TGTGCCAGCAGCTTGGAGGCAGGGGCCCAGCCCCAGCATTTT. V and J are TRBV5-5 and TRBJ1-5; D might be TRBD1 (6 bases). CDR1 and CDR2 from the germline V gene are SGHKS and YYEKEE (reference sequence). The CDR3 is 14 amino acids. Deletions cut 0 bases from V and 7 bases from J, with 11 bases between. Filled out from reference TRBV5-5 and TRBJ1-5, the complete variable domain reads DAGVTQSPTHLIKTRGQQVTLRCSPISGHKSVSWYQQVLGQGPQFIFQYYEKEERGRGNFPDRFSARQFPNYSSELNVNALLLGDSALYLCASSLEAGAQPQHFGDGTRLSIL.

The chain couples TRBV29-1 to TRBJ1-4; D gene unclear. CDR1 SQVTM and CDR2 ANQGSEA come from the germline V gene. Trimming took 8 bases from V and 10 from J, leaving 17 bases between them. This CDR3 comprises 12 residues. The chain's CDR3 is CSSEGPSGKLFF. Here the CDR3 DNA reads TGCAGCTCGGAAGGACCAAGCGGAAAACTGTTTTTT.

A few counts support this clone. The CDR3 sequence is CAWSVRLGQYNSPLHF. As DNA, the CDR3 is TGTGCCTGGAGTGTACGACTGGGACAGTATAATTCACCCCTCCACTTT. The chain carries TRBV30 and TRBJ1-6, with 7 bases matching TRBD1. V dropped 0 bases and J dropped 4; count of bases not matched to a gene: 6. This CDR3 region has 16 residues. Per the germline V gene, CDR1 is GTSNPN and CDR2 is SVGIG (reference sequence).

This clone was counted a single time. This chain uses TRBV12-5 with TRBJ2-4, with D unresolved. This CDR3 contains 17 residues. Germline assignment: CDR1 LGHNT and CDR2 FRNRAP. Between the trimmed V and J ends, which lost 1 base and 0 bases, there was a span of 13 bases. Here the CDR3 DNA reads TGTGCTAGTGGTTTGGCCTCCCCCAGGCCAGCCAAAAACATTCAGTACTTC. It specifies CASGLASPRPAKNIQYF.

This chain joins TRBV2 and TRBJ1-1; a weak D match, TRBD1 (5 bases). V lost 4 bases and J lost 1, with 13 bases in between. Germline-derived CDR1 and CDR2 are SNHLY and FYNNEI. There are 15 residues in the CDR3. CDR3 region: CASSAGFDANTEAFF. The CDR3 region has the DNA TGTGCCAGCAGTGCAGGGTTCGACGCGAACACTGAAGCTTTCTTT.

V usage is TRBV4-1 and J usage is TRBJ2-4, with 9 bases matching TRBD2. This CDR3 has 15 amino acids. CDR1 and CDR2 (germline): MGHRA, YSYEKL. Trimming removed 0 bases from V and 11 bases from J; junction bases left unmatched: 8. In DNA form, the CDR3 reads TGCGCCAGCAGCCAAGATCGGGGGACTAGCCGTTTTCAGTACTTC. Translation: CASSQDRGTSRFQYF.

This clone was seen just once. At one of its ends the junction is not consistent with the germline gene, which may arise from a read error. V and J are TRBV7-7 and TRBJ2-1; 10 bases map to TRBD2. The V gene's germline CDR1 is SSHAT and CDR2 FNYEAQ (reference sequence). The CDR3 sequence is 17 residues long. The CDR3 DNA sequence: TGTGCTAGCAGCCCCGGGACTAGCGCCAGCTCCTACAATGAGCAGTTCTTC. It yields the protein CASSPGTSASSYNEQFF.

The CDR3 DNA reads TGCAGCGTCAACAGCCGTTTCACAGATACGCAGTATTTT. Protein: CSVNSRFTDTQYF. The chain recombines TRBV29-1 with TRBJ2-3; no clear D gene. The CDR3 is 13 amino acids. Germline V gene lookup returns CDR1 SQVTM and CDR2 ANQGSEA. V was pared by 6 bases and J by 2 bases, with 12 bases between.

The CDR3 spells CASRPLAGVAYNEQFF. CDR3 nucleotide sequence: TGTGCCAGCAGGCCTCTAGCGGGAGTGGCCTACAATGAGCAGTTCTTC. The V gene is TRBV2, the J gene TRBJ2-1; TRBD2 matches at 10 bases. CDR3 length: 16 residues. Trimming took 6 bases from V and 2 from J; bases not matched to a gene: 7. Germline values: CDR1 SNHLY, CDR2 FYNNEI. Variable domain in full (rest from reference TRBV2 and TRBJ2-1): EPEVTQTPSHQVTQMGQEVILRCVPISNHLYFYWYRQILGQKVEFLVSFYNNEISEKSEIFDDQFSVERPDGSNFTLKIRSTKLEDSAMYFCASRPLAGVAYNEQFFGPGTRLTVL.

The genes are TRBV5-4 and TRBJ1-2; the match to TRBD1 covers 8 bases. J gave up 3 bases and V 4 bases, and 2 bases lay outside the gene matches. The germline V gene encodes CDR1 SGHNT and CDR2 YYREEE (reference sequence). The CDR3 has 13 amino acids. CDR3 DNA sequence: TGTGCCAGCAGCGAGGGACAGGACTATGGCTACACCTTC. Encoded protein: CASSEGQDYGYTF.